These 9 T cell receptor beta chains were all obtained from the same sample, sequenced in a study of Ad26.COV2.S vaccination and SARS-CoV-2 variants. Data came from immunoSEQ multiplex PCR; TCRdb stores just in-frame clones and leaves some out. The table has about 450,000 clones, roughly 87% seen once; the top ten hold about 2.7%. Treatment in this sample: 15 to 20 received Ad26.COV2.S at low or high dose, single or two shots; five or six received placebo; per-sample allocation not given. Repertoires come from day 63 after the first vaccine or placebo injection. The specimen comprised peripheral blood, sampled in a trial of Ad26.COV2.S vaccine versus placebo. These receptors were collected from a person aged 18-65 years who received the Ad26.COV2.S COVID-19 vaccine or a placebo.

Written as DNA, the CDR3 is TGTGCCAGCAGCTTAGTTAAGGACAGACCGAACACTGAAGCTTTCTTT. It encodes CASSLVKDRPNTEAFF. The V gene is TRBV7-9, the J gene TRBJ1-1; the D gene is possibly TRBD1 (6 bases). This CDR3 comprises 16 residues. Germline V CDR1 and CDR2: SEHNR, FQNEAQ (reference sequence). The V gene lost 1 base and the J gene lost 1 base, with 13 bases spanning the gap.

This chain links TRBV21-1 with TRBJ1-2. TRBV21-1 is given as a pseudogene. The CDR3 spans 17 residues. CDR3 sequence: CASSKRENNYPNYGYTF. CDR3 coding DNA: TGTGCCAGCAGCAAAAGGGAAAACAACTACCCTAACTATGGCTACACCTTC.

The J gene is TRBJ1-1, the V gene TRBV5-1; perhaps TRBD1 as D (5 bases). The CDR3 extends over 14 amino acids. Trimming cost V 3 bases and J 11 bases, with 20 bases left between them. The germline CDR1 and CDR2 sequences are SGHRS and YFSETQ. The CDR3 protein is CASSYSGTTVEAFF. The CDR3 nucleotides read TGCGCCAGCAGCTACTCCGGGACGACCGTTGAGGCTTTCTTT.

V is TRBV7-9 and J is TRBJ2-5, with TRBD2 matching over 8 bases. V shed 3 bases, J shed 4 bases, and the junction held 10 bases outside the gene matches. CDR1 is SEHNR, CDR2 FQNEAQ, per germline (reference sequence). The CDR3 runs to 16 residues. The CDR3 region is CASSFPERTSGETQYF. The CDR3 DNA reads TGTGCCAGCAGCTTTCCGGAGCGAACTAGCGGAGAGACCCAGTACTTC.

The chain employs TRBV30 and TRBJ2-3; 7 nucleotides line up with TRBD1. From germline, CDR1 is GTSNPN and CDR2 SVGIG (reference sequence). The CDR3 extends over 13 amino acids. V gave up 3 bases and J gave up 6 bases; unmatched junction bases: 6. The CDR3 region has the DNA TGTGCCTGGAGGCAGGGGGAATGGGATACGCAGTATTTT. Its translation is CAWRQGEWDTQYF. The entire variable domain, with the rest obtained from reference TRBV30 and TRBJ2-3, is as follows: SQTIHQWPATLVQPVGSPLSLECTVEGTSNPNLYWYRQAAGRGLQLLFYSVGIGQISSEVPQNLSASRPQDRQFILSSKKLLLSDSGFYLCAWRQGEWDTQYFGPGTRLTVL.

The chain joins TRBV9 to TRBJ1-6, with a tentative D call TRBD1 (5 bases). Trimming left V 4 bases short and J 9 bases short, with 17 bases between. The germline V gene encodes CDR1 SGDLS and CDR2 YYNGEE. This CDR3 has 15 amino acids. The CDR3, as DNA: TGTGCCAGCAGCCCAAGTCCCCAAAGGGGTTCACCCCTCCACTTT. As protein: CASSPSPQRGSPLHF.

The CDR3 region has the DNA TGTGCCAGCAGTTACGAGGGAAGACAGTATGAATCACCCCTCCACTTT. Protein sequence: CASSYEGRQYESPLHF. V and J are TRBV6-2 or TRBV6-3 and TRBJ1-6; D might be TRBD1 (5 bases). The V and J ends lost 2 bases and 10 bases respectively, with 18 bases between them. The CDR3 has 16 amino acids. CDR1 and CDR2 from the germline V gene are MNHEY and SVGEGT.

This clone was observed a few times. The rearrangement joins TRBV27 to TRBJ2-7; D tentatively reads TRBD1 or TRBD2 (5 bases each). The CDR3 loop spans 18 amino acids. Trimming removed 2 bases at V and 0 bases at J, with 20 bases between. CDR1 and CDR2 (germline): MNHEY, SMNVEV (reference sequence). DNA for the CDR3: TGTGCCAGCAGTTTACGCCCACTTGGGACGGTGAGCTCCTACGAGCAGTACTTC. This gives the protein CASSLRPLGTVSSYEQYF.

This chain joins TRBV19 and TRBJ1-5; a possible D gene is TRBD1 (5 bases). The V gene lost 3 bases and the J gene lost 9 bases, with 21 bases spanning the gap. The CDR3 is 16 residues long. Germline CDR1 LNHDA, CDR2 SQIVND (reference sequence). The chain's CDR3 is CASSIWGGVIRRPQHF. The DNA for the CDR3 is TGTGCCAGTAGTATTTGGGGGGGGGTAATCCGTAGGCCCCAGCATTTT. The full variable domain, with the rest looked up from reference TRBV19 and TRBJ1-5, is DGGITQSPKYLFRKEGQNVTLSCEQNLNHDAMYWYRQDPGQGLRLIYYSQIVNDFQKGDIAEGYSVSREKKESFPLTVTSAQKNPTAFYLCASSIWGGVIRRPQHFGDGTRLSIL.